Below, one TCR beta chain is given with its context. Germline CDR1 and CDR2: MNHNS and SASEGT. The CDR3 is 17 amino acids. Trimming left V 1 base short and J 0 bases short, with 13 bases between. The data derive from a study of cytomegalovirus exposure and HLA in healthy donors. Primers: 60 Vbeta forward and 13 Jbeta reverse. The data were produced by immunoSEQ multiplex PCR, yet TCRdb's version contains in-frame clones alone and is incomplete. The table lists roughly 180,000 clones, 65% to 85% of them singletons, with about 2.4% in the top ten. The sample taken for sequencing was PBMCs. The TCR originated in a male donor in good health and CMV-seronegative. The chain recombines TRBV6-1 with TRBJ1-3; no definite D call. The CDR3 coding sequence is TGTGCCAGCAGTGAAGGCGCTGTCCCAAGCTCTGGAAACACCATATATTTT. As protein: CASSEGAVPSSGNTIYF.